Shown below are 32 T cell receptor beta chains from a single sample sequenced in a study of a mutant IDH1 vaccine in newly diagnosed glioma. Here immunoSEQ multiplex PCR was the method, and the copy in TCRdb shows in-frame clones only, minus some. The table shows tens of thousands of clones, with 80% occurring only once. As for time point: week 23, last vaccination. The investigators gave 300 ug of mutant IDH1 20-mer peptide in each vaccine dose, together with topical imiquimod. Their antigen targets remain unknown. The sample consisted of PBMCs, taken from a glioma patient whose treatment included an IDH1 peptide vaccine. These receptors all stem from a man between 40 and 49 years old with glioma.

The J gene is TRBJ2-3, the V gene TRBV7-2; D is undetermined. The V and J ends lost 6 bases and 4 bases respectively, with 8 bases between them. Germline V gene lookup returns CDR1 SGHTA and CDR2 FQGNSA. The CDR3 is 12 amino acids. The CDR3 DNA reads as TGTGCCAGCAGAGACAACTCAGATACGCAGTATTTT. It codes for CASRDNSDTQYF.

In its sample, this clone was seen once. This sequence joins TRBV4-1 and TRBJ1-5, with D perhaps TRBD1 (6 bases). The CDR3 has 14 residues. Trimming removed 4 bases at V and 5 bases at J, with 12 bases between. CDR1 is MGHRA and CDR2 is YSYEKL in the germline V gene. CDR3: CASSPGQDYQPQHF. The DNA of the CDR3 is TGCGCCAGCAGCCCGGGACAAGATTATCAGCCCCAGCATTTT.

This clone occurred a few times. The CDR3 sequence: CAGNPGRGIGEQYF. CDR3 in DNA: TGTGCCGGGAATCCGGGGAGGGGGATAGGCGAGCAGTACTTC. V and J are TRBV21-1 and TRBJ2-7; TRBD2, the D gene given by the table, was not confirmed from the DNA. TRBV21-1 is a pseudogene segment. The CDR3 runs to 14 residues.

The chain joins TRBV2 to TRBJ2-5; no clear D. Germline V gene lookup returns CDR1 SNHLY and CDR2 FYNNEI. Trimming left V 5 bases short and J 5 bases short, with 6 bases between. The CDR3 sequence is 11 residues long. CDR3 coding DNA: TGTGCCAGCAGTACTGAGGAGACCCAGTACTTC. Protein: CASSTEETQYF.

This chain links TRBV27 with TRBJ2-5; 7 positions match TRBD2. The CDR3 is 15 amino acids. The V gene end was trimmed by 0 bases and the J gene end by 4 bases; junction bases not matched to a gene: 5. The V gene's germline CDR1 is MNHEY and CDR2 SMNVEV (reference sequence). CDR3 sequence: CASSLSWPSGETQYF. CDR3 nucleotides: TGTGCCAGCAGTTTATCTTGGCCTAGCGGAGAGACCCAGTACTTC.

V and J are TRBV4-1 and TRBJ2-5, with 8 bases identical to TRBD2. This CDR3 spans 18 amino acids. Trimming removed 1 base from V and 5 bases from J; junction bases left unmatched: 15. CDR1 is MGHRA, CDR2 YSYEKL, per germline. In DNA, the CDR3 is TGCGCCAGCAGCCAAGGGCGGGGGGCCGGAAATTCTGCGGAGACCCAGTACTTC. It specifies CASSQGRGAGNSAETQYF.

Notes on this clone: The germline gene is not matched at one end of the junction; a read error may be the cause. The CDR3 DNA is TGTGCCAGTACTATAATCGGGACAGGGAACACCGGGGAGCTGTTTTTT. It is translated as CASTIIGTGNTGELFF. The chain combines TRBV19 with TRBJ2-2; TRBD1 matches 8 bases. The V gene's germline CDR1 is LNHDA and CDR2 SQIVND (reference sequence). This CDR3 is built from 16 residues.

The chain has TRBV27 and TRBJ2-1; 7 nucleotides line up with TRBD2. The CDR3 covers 14 residues. V was pared by 4 bases and J by 6 bases, with 6 bases of the junction left unmatched. Germline V gives CDR1 MNHEY, CDR2 SMNVEV (reference sequence). The CDR3 nucleotides read TGTGCCAGCAGTTGGACGGGGGGTATCAATGAGCAGTTCTTC. Translating gives CASSWTGGINEQFF.

As regards this clone: The junction differs from germline at one of its ends, possibly a read error. The rearrangement joins TRBV7-7 to TRBJ1-4, with D perhaps TRBD1 (5 bases). CDR3 length: 15 amino acids. Germline loops: CDR1 SSHAT, CDR2 FNYEAQ (reference sequence). CDR3 DNA: TGTGCTAGCAGCCACACCGTCCAGGGCGGTGAAAAACTGTTTTTT. Protein: CASSHTVQGGEKLFF.

This clone is a singleton in its sample. V is TRBV9 and J is TRBJ2-2; D is possibly TRBD1 or TRBD2 (6 bases each). V lost 2 bases to trimming and J lost 4 bases, with 12 bases between them. The CDR3 has 15 residues. Germline V gene sequence: CDR1 SGDLS, CDR2 YYNGEE. The CDR3 region is CASSVGGQGTGELFF. Written as DNA, the CDR3 is TGTGCCAGCAGCGTTGGGGGGCAAGGCACCGGGGAGCTGTTTTTT.

This clone has more than one count but fewer than ten. The genes are TRBV6-1 and TRBJ1-4; D gene ambiguous. Trimming removed 3 bases from V and 0 bases from J, with 8 bases in between. CDR3 length equals 15 residues. The germline CDR1 and CDR2 sequences are MNHNS and SASEGT. The CDR3: CASSDRSATNEKLFF. CDR3 bases: TGTGCCAGCAGTGACAGGTCCGCAACTAATGAAAAACTGTTTTTT.

The chain recombines TRBV10-3 with TRBJ1-1, with 7 nucleotides matching TRBD1. V gave up 7 bases and J gave up 2 bases; unmatched junction bases: 4. This CDR3 has 13 amino acids. Germline V gene data show CDR1 as ENHRY and CDR2 as SYGVKD. The DNA for the CDR3 is TGTGCCATCACGGGGACAGACAACACTGAAGCTTTCTTT. Protein: CAITGTDNTEAFF.

The rearrangement links TRBV30 to TRBJ2-6, with a tentative D call TRBD1 (5 bases). The CDR3 runs to 18 residues. V was pared by 1 base and J by 0 bases, with 16 bases between. Per germline, CDR1 GTSNPN and CDR2 SVGIG (reference sequence). The CDR3 nucleotides are TGTGCCTGGAGTGGGGGCAGGACCTTCTCCTCTGGGGCCAACGTCCTGACTTTC. Amino acids: CAWSGGRTFSSGANVLTF.

This clone was counted between two and nine times. This chain uses TRBV7-9 with TRBJ2-7; D may be TRBD1 (7 bases). The CDR3 runs 14 residues. The V gene's germline CDR1 is SEHNR and CDR2 FQNEAQ (reference sequence). Trimming pared 0 bases from V and 3 bases from J, leaving 9 bases between. The CDR3 loop reads CASSLARDSYEQYF. In DNA form, the CDR3 reads TGTGCCAGCAGCTTAGCGCGGGACAGCTACGAGCAGTACTTC.

This clone was counted once. The chain employs TRBV7-9 and TRBJ1-2; D perhaps matches TRBD1 (5 bases). This CDR3 contains 15 residues. Per the germline V gene, CDR1 is SEHNR and CDR2 is FQNEAQ (reference sequence). V was pared by 1 base and J by 3 bases, with 12 bases between. CDR3 residues: CASSLGQSRDYGYTF. The CDR3 DNA reads as TGTGCCAGCAGCTTAGGACAGAGCCGGGACTATGGCTACACCTTC.

The chain recombines TRBV7-8 with TRBJ1-5; D is undetermined. V was pared by 6 bases and J by 2 bases, with 17 bases between. Germline assignment: CDR1 SGHVS and CDR2 FQNEAQ. The CDR3 is 16 residues long. CDR3 nucleotides: TGTGCCAGCAGTCCTGCCCTTTCCAAGGGCAATCAGCCCCAGCATTTT. Its protein is CASSPALSKGNQPQHF.

The chain combines TRBV29-1 with TRBJ2-5, with TRBD1 identical over 7 bases. Unmatched junction bases numbered 10, after V lost 8 bases and J lost 1 base. Germline assignment: CDR1 SQVTM and CDR2 ANQGSEA. This CDR3 has 14 residues. The CDR3 is CSIFPGQSQETQYF. The DNA for the CDR3 is TGCAGCATTTTCCCGGGACAGTCCCAAGAGACCCAGTACTTC.

This rearrangement joins TRBV9 to TRBJ2-3, with 8 bases matching TRBD2. The CDR3 length is 15 residues. The germline gives CDR1 SGDLS, CDR2 YYNGEE. V lost 0 bases and J lost 5; bases outside the gene matches: 5. CDR3 sequence: CASSVGRGAQDTQYF. Here the CDR3 DNA reads TGTGCCAGCAGCGTAGGGCGGGGGGCCCAAGATACGCAGTATTTT.

The V call is TRBV6-5, the J call TRBJ1-1; 7 nucleotides line up with TRBD1. The germline V gene has CDR1 MNHEY and CDR2 SVGAGI. The CDR3 has 16 amino acids. The trim removed 0 bases at V and 0 bases at J, leaving 4 bases unmatched. The CDR3 DNA reads TGTGCCAGCAGTTACTCTCAGGGGGGGATGAACACTGAAGCTTTCTTT. Translating it yields CASSYSQGGMNTEAFF.

This chain links TRBV2 with TRBJ2-5, with unresolved D. The CDR3 contains 12 residues. The ends were cut back, 8 bases at V and 1 base at J, with 8 bases in the middle. Germline CDR1 SNHLY, CDR2 FYNNEI. CDR3 residues: CASGRPQETQYF. In DNA form, the CDR3 reads TGTGCCAGCGGGCGACCCCAAGAGACCCAGTACTTC. The variable domain in full, completed from reference TRBV2 and TRBJ2-5, reads EPEVTQTPSHQVTQMGQEVILRCVPISNHLYFYWYRQILGQKVEFLVSFYNNEISEKSEIFDDQFSVERPDGSNFTLKIRSTKLEDSAMYFCASGRPQETQYFGPGTRLLVL.

J is TRBJ2-5 and V is TRBV7-2; TRBD1 agrees at 7 bases. The V gene end was trimmed by 5 bases and the J gene end by 2 bases; junction bases not matched to a gene: 5. This CDR3 region has 14 residues. Germline CDR1 SGHTA, CDR2 FQGNSA. The CDR3, as DNA: TGTGCCAGCAGCCAAACAGGGGCGCAAGAGACCCAGTACTTC. Protein: CASSQTGAQETQYF.

This clone was picked up one time. The V call is TRBV4-1, the J call TRBJ1-2, with TRBD1 matching over 9 bases. J lost 3 bases, V lost 0 bases, and 2 bases had no gene match. Germline V gene sequence: CDR1 MGHRA, CDR2 YSYEKL. The CDR3 extends over 15 amino acids. The DNA of the CDR3 is TGCGCCAGCAGCCAAGAAGGGACAGGGCACTATGGCTACACCTTC. It encodes CASSQEGTGHYGYTF.

The sample holds a few counts of this clone. The chain couples TRBV5-6 to TRBJ1-5, with a weak D call TRBD1 (6 bases). The CDR3 has 15 amino acids. Germline V gene sequence: CDR1 SGHDT, CDR2 YYEEEE. The ends were cut back, 3 bases at V and 3 bases at J, with 13 bases in the middle. The CDR3 loop is CASSYFSGDNQPQHF. CDR3 coding DNA: TGTGCCAGCAGCTACTTTTCAGGGGACAATCAGCCCCAGCATTTT.

The genes are TRBV4-1 and TRBJ2-1, with D possibly called TRBD1 or TRBD2 (5 bases each). The CDR3 has 14 amino acids. Trimming took 2 bases from V and 5 from J, leaving 10 bases between them. Per the germline V gene, CDR1 is MGHRA and CDR2 is YSYEKL. CDR3: CASSQKLGDNEQFF. For the CDR3, the DNA is TGCGCCAGCAGCCAAAAACTGGGGGACAATGAGCAGTTCTTC.

V is TRBV10-1 and J is TRBJ1-1; D is ambiguous. The V end was cut by 4 bases, the J end by 5 bases, with 11 bases between. The CDR3 totals 13 residues. The V gene's germline CDR1 is WNHNN and CDR2 SYGVQD (reference sequence). The CDR3 DNA reads TGCGCCAGCAGTGGACAACCTGGGACTGAAGCTTTCTTT. This encodes CASSGQPGTEAFF.

This clone has more than one count but fewer than ten. This chain uses TRBV14 with TRBJ2-7, with 9 bases lining up with TRBD1. The CDR3 is 17 amino acids. V gave up 0 bases and J gave up 3 bases; unmatched junction bases: 9. In germline, CDR1 is SGHDN, CDR2 FVKESK. The CDR3 nucleotides are TGTGCCAGCAGCCAAGATCGAGGTGGGACAGGGTACTACGAGCAGTACTTC. It codes for CASSQDRGGTGYYEQYF. The full variable domain, rest sourced from reference TRBV14 and TRBJ2-7, is EAGVTQFPSHSVIEKGQTVTLRCDPISGHDNLYWYRRVMGKEIKFLLHFVKESKQDESGMPNNRFLAERTGGTYSTLKVQPAELEDSGVYFCASSQDRGGTGYYEQYFGPGTRLTVT.

The chain carries TRBV6-6 and TRBJ2-2; no clear D gene. V lost 1 base and J lost 10, with 4 bases in between. Germline lookup yields CDR1 MNHNY and CDR2 SVGAGI (reference sequence). This CDR3 is built from 11 residues. Written as DNA, the CDR3 is TGTGCCAGCAGTTACTTAGAGGAGCTGTTTTTT. Its protein product is CASSYLEELFF.

The genes are TRBV2 and TRBJ2-5; perhaps TRBD2 as D (5 bases). The CDR3 has 12 residues. CDR1 is SNHLY and CDR2 is FYNNEI in the germline V gene. The V end was cut by 11 bases, the J end by 4 bases, with 14 bases between. DNA of the CDR3: TGTGCCGGTGGGGTAGCGAGAGAGACCCAGTACTTC. It translates to CAGGVARETQYF. Full variable domain (missing parts from reference TRBV2 and TRBJ2-5): EPEVTQTPSHQVTQMGQEVILRCVPISNHLYFYWYRQILGQKVEFLVSFYNNEISEKSEIFDDQFSVERPDGSNFTLKIRSTKLEDSAMYFCAGGVARETQYFGPGTRLLVL.

This chain uses TRBV2 with TRBJ1-5; perhaps TRBD1 as D (6 bases). The germline V gene has CDR1 SNHLY and CDR2 FYNNEI. Trimming pared 8 bases from V and 3 bases from J, leaving 17 bases between. This CDR3 is 15 amino acids long. The DNA of the CDR3 is TGTGCCAGCTCACAGGGAGGGTCCCCCAATCAGCCCCAGCATTTT. Translated, it gives CASSQGGSPNQPQHF.

There are a few counts of this clone. In nucleotides, the CDR3 is TGTGCCAGCAGAGAAGGCTCCCTTGAAGCTTTCTTT. Its translation: CASREGSLEAFF. This chain links TRBV18 with TRBJ1-1; D remains unclear. Germline CDR1 and CDR2: KGHSH and LQKENI. The CDR3 length is 12 residues. Trimming cost V 8 bases and J 7 bases, with 14 bases left between them.

The V gene is TRBV5-6, the J gene TRBJ1-2; perhaps TRBD1 as D (6 bases). Germline-derived CDR1 and CDR2 are SGHDT and YYEEEE. CDR3 size: 16 residues. V lost 0 bases, J lost 4 bases, and 16 bases lay in between. The DNA for the CDR3 is TGTGCCAGCAGCTTGGGGTGGTCAGGGGATATCTATGGCTACACCTTC. It is translated as CASSLGWSGDIYGYTF.

This chain links TRBV6-5 with TRBJ1-3; 7 bases are shared with TRBD1. With 0 bases clipped from V and 3 bases from J, the junction kept 5 bases outside the gene matches. The CDR3 totals 16 residues. Germline V CDR1 and CDR2: MNHEY, SVGAGI. CDR3 sequence (DNA): TGTGCCAGCAGTTACTCAACCGGGACAGATGGAAACACCATATATTTT. Amino acid sequence: CASSYSTGTDGNTIYF.